Following are 25 T cell receptor beta chains from one sample sequenced in a study of identical twins. Each CDR3 protein is one row after TCRdb ran MiXCR on the 5' RACE reads. The sample yields around 250,000 distinct CDR3 sequences, over 5% seen once. These same records also appear under a second study, on T cells expressing NK-cell markers.

The specimen was CD8+ T cells sorted from blood. Receptors originate from a young woman in good health.

This clonotype was observed a few times. The chain has TRBV15 and TRBJ1-2; 7 positions match TRBD1. The trim removed 8 bases at V and 6 bases at J, leaving 9 bases unmatched. Germline assignment: CDR1 LNHNV and CDR2 YYDKDF (reference sequence). The CDR3 contains 13 residues. CDR3 sequence (DNA): TGTGCCACCGTTGACGAGACAGGGAATGGCTACACCTTC. This gives the protein CATVDETGNGYTF.

This clonotype turned up a few times. The rearrangement joins TRBV12-3 or TRBV12-4 to TRBJ1-5; D is ambiguous. V dropped 3 bases and J dropped 7 bases, with 7 bases sitting between them. The CDR3 sequence is 12 residues long. The CDR3 DNA follows: TGTGCCAGCAGTTTTATCGGGCAGCCCCAGCATTTT. It translates to CASSFIGQPQHF.

This clonotype was seen repeatedly, ten times or more. V gene TRBV7-9 combines with J gene TRBJ1-1; tentative D call: TRBD1 (6 bases). Trimming shortened V by 4 bases and J by 1 base, and 13 bases separated the two germline ends. Per the germline V gene, CDR1 is SEHNR and CDR2 is FQNEAQ (reference sequence). This CDR3 is built from 15 residues. The CDR3 protein is CASSSPPDRNTEAFF. In DNA form, the CDR3 reads TGTGCCAGCAGCTCGCCGCCGGACAGGAACACTGAAGCTTTCTTT.

On this clonotype itself: This may arise from a read error, as a much more abundant clone is one base away. The V call is TRBV11-2, the J call TRBJ2-3; 7 positions agree with TRBD2. The CDR3 totals 16 residues. Germline CDR1 reads SGHAT; CDR2 reads FQNNGV. V dropped 1 base and J dropped 3; count of bases not matched to a gene: 7. In DNA, the CDR3 is TGTGCCAGCAGCTTAGTACTAGCGAGAGTGACAGATACGCAGTATTTT. This sequence encodes CASSLVLARVTDTQYF.

The chain carries TRBV6-1 and TRBJ2-1, with D possibly being TRBD1 or TRBD2 (5 bases each). The V end was cut by 5 bases, the J end by 6 bases, with 20 bases between. The germline V gene encodes CDR1 MNHNS and CDR2 SASEGT. The CDR3 runs 16 residues. The CDR3 is CASSPWVQGEGNEQFF. The CDR3 coding sequence is TGTGCCAGCAGTCCGTGGGTCCAGGGCGAGGGCAATGAGCAGTTCTTC.

This clonotype was detected a few times. This chain joins TRBV29-1 and TRBJ2-3; TRBD2 agrees at 9 bases. CDR1 is SQVTM and CDR2 is ANQGSEA in the germline V gene. The CDR3 is 13 residues long. V dropped 8 bases and J dropped 1; count of bases not matched to a gene: 4. The CDR3 loop is CSPVAGGTDTQYF. CDR3 in DNA: TGCAGCCCTGTAGCGGGGGGCACAGATACGCAGTATTTT.

This clonotype was detected only a few times. V and J are TRBV12-3 or TRBV12-4 and TRBJ2-1; 12 positions agree with TRBD2. The junction had 10 bases not matched to a gene; V was cut back by 5 bases and J by 8 bases. The CDR3 is 16 residues long. CDR3 protein: CASSPRLAGDRDEQFF. The CDR3 DNA sequence: TGTGCCAGCAGTCCGAGACTAGCGGGGGATAGGGATGAGCAGTTCTTC.

The rearrangement joins TRBV27 to TRBJ1-2; D gene ambiguous. CDR3 length: 14 amino acids. Germline CDR1 MNHEY, CDR2 SMNVEV (reference sequence). Trimming shortened V by 0 bases and J by 2 bases, and 7 bases separated the two germline ends. CDR3 sequence: CASSLSAANYGYTF. DNA of the CDR3: TGTGCCAGCAGTTTATCAGCCGCAAACTATGGCTACACCTTC.

This clonotype was detected many times. The chain recombines TRBV10-2 with TRBJ2-7, with D hard to call. CDR1 and CDR2 (germline): WSHSY, SAAADI. The V gene lost 6 bases and the J gene lost 2 bases, with 11 bases spanning the gap. The length of the CDR3 is 13 residues. The CDR3 nucleotides read TGCGCCAGCAGCGGAACAGCAGCCTACGAGCAGTACTTC. It encodes CASSGTAAYEQYF.

Only a few counts were recorded for this clonotype. The gene calls are TRBV6-1 and TRBJ1-2, with D tentatively TRBD1 (5 bases). Germline assignment: CDR1 MNHNS and CDR2 SASEGT. The V end was cut by 11 bases, the J end by 4 bases, with 14 bases between. This CDR3 spans 12 amino acids. The CDR3 DNA reads TGTGCCGTAAGGGACGGCCCCTATGGCTACACCTTC. Translated: CAVRDGPYGYTF.

The chain uses TRBV5-5 and TRBJ1-4; D is undetermined. V lost 0 bases and J lost 5, with 8 bases in between. The germline V gene has CDR1 SGHKS and CDR2 YYEKEE (reference sequence). The CDR3 contains 14 residues. In DNA form, the CDR3 reads TGTGCCAGCAGCTTGGGACCGTCAAATGAAAAACTGTTTTTT. Its translation is CASSLGPSNEKLFF. The whole variable domain, filled in from reference TRBV5-5 and TRBJ1-4, reads DAGVTQSPTHLIKTRGQQVTLRCSPISGHKSVSWYQQVLGQGPQFIFQYYEKEERGRGNFPDRFSARQFPNYSSELNVNALLLGDSALYLCASSLGPSNEKLFFGSGTQLSVL.

V and J are TRBV12-3 or TRBV12-4 and TRBJ2-3; unclear D gene. CDR3 length equals 13 residues. Trimming left V 2 bases short and J 4 bases short, with 7 bases between. The CDR3 DNA reads TGTGCCAGCAGTTTATCCCCCTCAGATACGCAGTATTTT. Protein product: CASSLSPSDTQYF.

This clonotype was detected a few times. The V gene is TRBV11-2, the J gene TRBJ2-1, with 9 bases aligning to TRBD1. The CDR3 sequence is 15 residues long. Germline trimming cut 5 bases from V and 0 bases from J; bases unmatched to any gene: 2. CDR1 is SGHAT and CDR2 is FQNNGV in the germline V gene. The CDR3 spells CASSTTGGSYNEQFF. CDR3 coding DNA: TGTGCCAGCAGCACGACAGGGGGCTCCTACAATGAGCAGTTCTTC.

This clonotype was recorded many times. The chain links TRBV12-3 or TRBV12-4 to TRBJ1-5, with D uncertain. Trimming removed 3 bases from V and 3 bases from J, with 6 bases in between. This CDR3 contains 13 residues. The CDR3 bases are TGTGCCAGCAGTTTCGGGGACAATCAGCCCCAGCATTTT. Translated: CASSFGDNQPQHF.

This clonotype was counted between two and nine times. The chain links TRBV20-1 to TRBJ2-7; D uncertain. Per germline, CDR1 DFQATT and CDR2 SNEGSKA (reference sequence). The CDR3 length is 14 residues. With 0 bases removed from V and 6 bases from J, the gap between germline ends came to 15 bases. The CDR3 DNA is TGCAGTGCTAGAGATAGTTCTGACGCTAGCGAGCAGTACTTC. This translates into CSARDSSDASEQYF.

This clonotype was seen ten or more times. The chain joins TRBV12-5 to TRBJ2-2; D not resolved. This CDR3 comprises 14 residues. The V gene lost 2 bases and the J gene lost 1 base, with 5 bases spanning the gap. The V gene's germline CDR1 is LGHNT and CDR2 FRNRAP. In DNA, the CDR3 is TGTGCTAGTGGTTTGAACGGGAACACCGGGGAGCTGTTTTTT. Its protein is CASGLNGNTGELFF.

The gene calls are TRBV6-4 and TRBJ2-7, with 7 bases that match TRBD2. V was pared by 6 bases and J by 5 bases, with 7 bases of the junction left unmatched. The CDR3 sequence is 13 residues long. CDR1 and CDR2 (germline): MRHNA, SNTAGT. CDR3 loop: CASSPSGDHEQYF. For the CDR3, the DNA is TGTGCCAGCAGCCCCAGCGGGGACCACGAGCAGTACTTC.

The CDR3 loop reads CASSTTSGDRGAETQYF. The CDR3, as DNA: TGTGCCAGCAGCACTACCTCCGGGGACAGGGGTGCAGAGACCCAGTACTTC. The rearrangement joins TRBV9 to TRBJ2-5; 10 nucleotides agree with TRBD1. J lost 4 bases, V lost 4 bases, and 13 bases had no gene match. Germline CDR1 SGDLS, CDR2 YYNGEE. The CDR3 spans 17 residues.

The chain combines TRBV7-9 with TRBJ2-1, with D unclear. Germline V gene sequence: CDR1 SEHNR, CDR2 FQNEAQ (reference sequence). Trimming cost V 3 bases and J 5 bases, with 11 bases left between them. This CDR3 comprises 14 residues. CDR3 bases: TGTGCCAGCAGCTTGCTATCGCGGAACAATGAGCAGTTCTTC. This codes for CASSLLSRNNEQFF.

The chain couples TRBV5-1 to TRBJ2-7; either TRBD1 or TRBD2 may supply D (5 bases each). V lost 4 bases and J 6 bases, leaving 20 bases between the germline ends. Germline V CDR1 and CDR2: SGHRS, YFSETQ. The CDR3 spans 15 residues. The CDR3, as DNA: TGCGCCAGCAGCCTCCGGGGCCCGGATAAGGGCGAGCAGTACTTC. Its protein product is CASSLRGPDKGEQYF.

J is TRBJ1-2 and V is TRBV7-6; D is undetermined. This CDR3 region has 15 residues. V was cut by 2 bases and J by 3 bases, with 13 bases left in between. CDR1 SGHVS and CDR2 FNYEAQ come from the germline V gene. The CDR3 region is CASSLTNGLYYGYTF. The CDR3 nucleotides read TGTGCCAGCAGCTTAACTAATGGGCTCTACTATGGCTACACCTTC.

This clonotype has at least ten counts. The V gene is TRBV5-6, the J gene TRBJ2-1, with D perhaps TRBD2 (6 bases). The CDR3 is made up of 15 amino acids. Trimming shortened V by 3 bases and J by 5 bases, and 15 bases separated the two germline ends. Looked up from germline, CDR1 is SGHDT and CDR2 is YYEEEE. The CDR3 DNA follows: TGTGCCAGCAGCTGGGGACTTTCCCCTAACAATGAGCAGTTCTTC. Amino acids: CASSWGLSPNNEQFF.

This clonotype appeared a few times. This rearrangement joins TRBV5-6 to TRBJ2-5; a possible D gene is TRBD2 (5 bases). The CDR3 consists of 14 residues. Germline CDR1 and CDR2: SGHDT and YYEEEE. V lost 0 bases to trimming and J lost 5 bases, with 11 bases between them. The CDR3 here is CASSLVGSGETQYF. The CDR3 DNA reads TGTGCCAGCAGCTTGGTTGGGAGTGGGGAGACCCAGTACTTC.

This clonotype was seen at least ten times. The rearrangement joins TRBV5-5 to TRBJ1-4, with no clear D. V lost 6 bases, J lost 6 bases, and 18 bases lay in between. This CDR3 contains 15 residues. The V gene's germline CDR1 is SGHKS and CDR2 YYEKEE (reference sequence). Here the CDR3 DNA reads TGTGCCAGCAACCGGGGAGGTTCCTCTTATGAAAAACTGTTTTTT. This encodes CASNRGGSSYEKLFF.

The chain carries TRBV7-2 and TRBJ2-7; no definite D call. The V end lost 6 bases, the J end lost 3 bases, and 18 bases lay between the germline ends. The CDR3 loop spans 15 amino acids. Germline CDR1 SGHTA, CDR2 FQGNSA. CDR3 loop: CASSLSLGNYYEQYF. CDR3 nucleotides: TGTGCCAGCAGTTTAAGCCTGGGAAACTACTACGAGCAGTACTTC.